The clone carrying this T cell receptor beta chain was seen at least ten times. In TCRdb, the 5' RACE reads were re-called with MiXCR into one record per CDR3 protein. The sample records 15,000 to 20,000 distinct CDR3 sequences, roughly 20% being singletons. The data were obtained in a study of neurological immune-mediated disorders. V shed 6 bases and J shed 4 bases, with 17 bases lying between them. This CDR3 has 15 residues. Individuals who volunteered at a blood bank located in Maryland, USA, made up the group of healthy controls. The receptor comes from a man aged 50 or older in good health. The chain employs TRBV12-3 or TRBV12-4 and TRBJ2-3, with D possibly being TRBD2 (6 bases). Sequencing was carried out using PBMCs. In nucleotides, the CDR3 is TGTGCCAGCAGGACCGTACTAGCCCCGTCAGATACGCAGTATTTT. Protein sequence: CASRTVLAPSDTQYF.